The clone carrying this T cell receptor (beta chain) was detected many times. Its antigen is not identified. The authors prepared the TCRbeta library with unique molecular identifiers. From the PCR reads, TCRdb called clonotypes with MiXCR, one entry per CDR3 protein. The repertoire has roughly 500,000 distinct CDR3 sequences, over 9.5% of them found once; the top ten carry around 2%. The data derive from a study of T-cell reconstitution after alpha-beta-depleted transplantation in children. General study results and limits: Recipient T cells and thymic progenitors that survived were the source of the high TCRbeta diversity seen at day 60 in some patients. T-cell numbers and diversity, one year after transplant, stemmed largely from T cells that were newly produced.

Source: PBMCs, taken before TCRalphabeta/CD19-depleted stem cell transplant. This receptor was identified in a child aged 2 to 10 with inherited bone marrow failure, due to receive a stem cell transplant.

The DNA of the CDR3 is TGTGCCAGCAGCGGAGGACAGGGGAGAGAGACCCAGTACTTC. Its translation: CASSGGQGRETQYF. The chain employs TRBV9 and TRBJ2-5; 9 bases fit TRBD1. CDR1 SGDLS and CDR2 YYNGEE come from the germline V gene. The ends lost 3 bases at V and 4 bases at J; junction bases unmatched: 4. The CDR3 has 14 residues.